This TCR beta chain was captured by sequencing in a study of cytomegalovirus exposure and HLA in healthy donors. This clone was observed once. This CDR3 is 14 amino acids long. Germline-derived CDR1 and CDR2 are MDHEN and SYDVKM. The V gene end was trimmed by 5 bases and the J gene end by 3 bases; junction bases not matched to a gene: 4. The PCR contained 60 Vbeta and 13 Jbeta primers. Some clones are missing from TCRdb's copy, which holds only in-frame ones; the method was immunoSEQ multiplex PCR. The sample records about 130,000 clones, 70% to 75% being singletons. This chain links TRBV28 with TRBJ2-7; TRBD2 matches 10 bases. The TCR originated in a young man in good health and CMV-seronegative. Sequencing input: PBMCs. DNA of the CDR3: TGTGCCAGCAGTACCAGCGGGAGGGTCTACGAGCAGTACTTC. Encoded protein: CASSTSGRVYEQYF. The variable domain in full, with the rest retrieved from reference TRBV28 and TRBJ2-7, is DVKVTQSSRYLVKRTGEKVFLECVQDMDHENMFWYRQDPGLGLRLIYFSYDVKMKEKGDIPEGYSVSREKKERFSLILESASTNQTSMYLCASSTSGRVYEQYFGPGTRLTVT.